These 15 T cell receptor beta chains share one sample of origin, sequenced in a study of blood T cell repertoires in COVID-19. Only in-frame clones appear in the TCRdb table, and some are missing; sequencing was by immunoSEQ multiplex PCR. The sample includes 150,000 to 200,000 clones, 80% to 90% of them seen just once. Sequencing was carried out using peripheral blood. The origin of the receptors is a man in his late teens or twenties who had recovered from COVID-19.

V usage is TRBV20-1 and J usage is TRBJ2-1; TRBD2 aligns across 11 bases. CDR1 is DFQATT and CDR2 is SNEGSKA in the germline V gene (reference sequence). Trimming removed 3 bases from V and 4 bases from J; junction bases left unmatched: 8. This CDR3 has 16 residues. CDR3 coding DNA: TGCAGTGCTAGTCTCCCGACTAGCGGGATATACAATGAGCAGTTCTTC. Its translation is CSASLPTSGIYNEQFF.

V gene TRBV7-8 combines with J gene TRBJ1-5, with TRBD1 identical over 8 bases. In germline, CDR1 is SGHVS, CDR2 FQNEAQ. V dropped 4 bases and J dropped 4; count of bases not matched to a gene: 9. CDR3 length: 16 residues. In DNA form, the CDR3 reads TGTGCCAGCAGCTCAGGACAGGGATTGGGAAATCAGCCCCAGCATTTT. Encoded protein: CASSSGQGLGNQPQHF.

This chain links TRBV10-2 with TRBJ2-1; D is uncertain. V was cut by 2 bases and J by 0 bases, with 5 bases left in between. The germline V gene has CDR1 WSHSY and CDR2 SAAADI. The CDR3 length is 14 residues. Here the CDR3 DNA reads TGCGCCAGCAGTGAGGCGAGCTCCTACAATGAGCAGTTCTTC. Encoded protein: CASSEASSYNEQFF.

This clone was recorded only once. This chain uses TRBV9 with TRBJ1-1; D is unresolved. This CDR3 has 13 amino acids. V was trimmed by 0 bases and J by 1 base, leaving 4 bases between them. Per germline, CDR1 SGDLS and CDR2 YYNGEE. This CDR3 is CASSVGANTEAFF. The CDR3 DNA reads TGTGCCAGCAGCGTAGGGGCGAACACTGAAGCTTTCTTT.

The chain is built from TRBV10-1 and TRBJ2-1; D is possibly TRBD2 (5 bases). CDR1 WNHNN and CDR2 SYGVQD come from the germline V gene (reference sequence). CDR3 length: 13 residues. Trimming took 3 bases from V and 4 from J, leaving 7 bases between them. DNA for the CDR3: TGCGCCAGCAGTGATACTAGGTACAATGAGCAGTTCTTC. Translation: CASSDTRYNEQFF.

V gene TRBV19 combines with J gene TRBJ2-5, with 7 nucleotides matching TRBD2. CDR1 and CDR2 (germline): LNHDA, SQIVND (reference sequence). The J segment lost 3 bases and the V segment lost 5 bases, leaving 9 bases of the junction unmatched. This CDR3 contains 15 residues. Here the CDR3 DNA reads TGTGCCAGTAGTGGATCGGGGGGACGCAAAGAGACCCAGTACTTC. It specifies CASSGSGGRKETQYF.

V gene TRBV2 combines with J gene TRBJ1-2; 9 bases line up with TRBD1. From germline, CDR1 is SNHLY and CDR2 FYNNEI. The junction had 12 bases not matched to a gene; V was cut back by 5 bases and J by 5 bases. The CDR3 contains 16 residues. CDR3 sequence reads: CASSSQLPGQGYGYTF. In DNA, the CDR3 is TGTGCCAGCAGTTCCCAACTCCCGGGACAGGGTTATGGCTACACCTTC. Looking up the rest from reference TRBV2 and TRBJ1-2 gives the full variable domain: EPEVTQTPSHQVTQMGQEVILRCVPISNHLYFYWYRQILGQKVEFLVSFYNNEISEKSEIFDDQFSVERPDGSNFTLKIRSTKLEDSAMYFCASSSQLPGQGYGYTFGSGTRLTVV.

The chain joins TRBV3-1 (or the pseudogene TRBV3-2) to TRBJ1-4; possible D gene TRBD1, 5 bases. Germline values: CDR1 LGHDT, CDR2 YNNKEL (reference sequence). The CDR3 is 15 residues long. V was trimmed by 1 base and J by 7 bases, leaving 13 bases between them. Here the CDR3 DNA reads TGTGCCAGCAGCCAAGGACAGTGGGGGGTTGAAAAACTGTTTTTT. Translating it yields CASSQGQWGVEKLFF.

Turning to this clone: This CDR3 is also generated by other DNA sequences in the sample. The V call is TRBV5-1, the J call TRBJ1-1, with D maybe TRBD1 (5 bases). Germline V gene data show CDR1 as SGHRS and CDR2 as YFSETQ. The CDR3 contains 14 residues. V lost 1 base and J 1 base, leaving 8 bases between the germline ends. The CDR3 reads CASSLNGGNTEAFF. The CDR3 DNA reads as TGCGCCAGCAGCTTGAACGGGGGGAACACTGAAGCTTTCTTT.

The chain uses TRBV6-5 and TRBJ1-2; TRBD1 agrees at 8 bases. The trim removed 10 bases at V and 0 bases at J, leaving 4 bases unmatched. Germline CDR1 is MNHEY and CDR2 is SVGAGI. There are 13 residues in the CDR3. This CDR3 reads CAIRDRTNYGYTF. For the CDR3, the DNA is TGTGCCATTAGGGACAGGACTAACTATGGCTACACCTTC.

The chain links TRBV6-5 to TRBJ1-2, with 9 bases fitting TRBD1. Germline V gene lookup returns CDR1 MNHEY and CDR2 SVGAGI. CDR3 length equals 13 residues. V trimming: 7 bases; J trimming: 4 bases; junction bases outside the gene matches: 4. CDR3 protein: CASTPQGAYGYTF. The CDR3 nucleotides are TGTGCCAGCACCCCACAGGGGGCCTATGGCTACACCTTC.

V and J are TRBV3-1 (or the pseudogene TRBV3-2) and TRBJ2-1; 12 nucleotides align to TRBD2. The CDR3 loop spans 15 amino acids. Germline V CDR1 and CDR2: LGHDT, YNNKEL (reference sequence). The V and J ends lost 1 base and 10 bases, in that order; junction bases with no gene match: 5. This CDR3 is CASSQGTSGIGEQFF. The CDR3 DNA sequence: TGTGCCAGCAGCCAAGGGACTAGCGGGATAGGGGAGCAGTTCTTC.

The chain carries TRBV2 and TRBJ2-7; a weak D match, TRBD1 (5 bases). Trimming stripped 7 bases from V and 3 bases from J, with 16 bases between. Germline V gene sequence: CDR1 SNHLY, CDR2 FYNNEI. The CDR3 runs 14 residues. The CDR3 coding sequence is TGTGCCAGCAAGTGGGCAGGGCAGGTCTACGAGCAGTACTTC. Its translation: CASKWAGQVYEQYF.

The chain combines TRBV13 with TRBJ2-1; TRBD2 might be the D (5 bases). Germline lookup yields CDR1 PRHDT and CDR2 FYEKMQ (reference sequence). The CDR3 spans 17 residues. Deletions cut 3 bases from V and 8 bases from J, with 23 bases between. As DNA, the CDR3 is TGTGCCAGCAGCTTTAATCGTGGCGGGCGGTCAGGCGATGAGCAGTTCTTC. It translates to CASSFNRGGRSGDEQFF. Complete variable domain (other parts from reference TRBV13 and TRBJ2-1): AAGVIQSPRHLIKEKRETATLKCYPIPRHDTVYWYQQGPGQDPQFLISFYEKMQSDKGSIPDRFSAQQFSDYHSELNMSSLELGDSALYFCASSFNRGGRSGDEQFFGPGTRLTVL.

The chain joins TRBV9 to TRBJ2-2; D is undetermined. Trimming cost V 7 bases and J 9 bases, with 10 bases left between them. The germline CDR1 and CDR2 sequences are SGDLS and YYNGEE. The CDR3 is 11 amino acids. CDR3 sequence (DNA): TGTGCCAGCGCTTCAGAACGGGAGCTGTTTTTT. Amino acids: CASASERELFF.